This paragraph covers one T cell receptor beta chain sequence. This sample stems from a study of long-term antiretroviral therapy in people with HIV. Samples were assayed with immunoSEQ v3.0 at survey level. The method was immunoSEQ multiplex PCR; TCRdb's version includes in-frame clones alone and lacks a portion of them. Among roughly 34,000 clones, 85% were seen once, and the ten largest hold 4.5% to 5%. This CDR3 has 15 residues. The V segment lost 4 bases and the J segment 5 bases; nucleotides outside the gene matches: 5. Germline CDR1 is SGHDT and CDR2 is YYEEEE. The sample here was unsorted PBMCs, taken approximately 2.7 years before starting antiretroviral therapy. V and J are TRBV5-6 and TRBJ2-3; TRBD2 agrees at 12 bases. This clonotype was sampled from a woman aged 25 to 39 with HIV. The CDR3 DNA reads TGTGCCAGCAGCCTAGCGGGGGGGCTTGGAGATACGCAGTATTTT. Translation: CASSLAGGLGDTQYF.